What follows are 12 T cell receptor beta chains derived from one specimen sequenced in a study of T cell responses to AZD1222 COVID-19 vaccine. Profiling relied on immunoSEQ multiplex PCR, and the TCRdb table lists in-frame clones only, not all of them. The sample comprises fewer than 90,000 clones, 85% to 90% of which are singletons, and about 7.1% rests with the top ten. Source: peripheral blood, taken 28 days after the second AZD1222 dose. Receptors originate from an adult who received the AZD1222 COVID-19 vaccine.

This chain links TRBV6-1 with TRBJ1-5; D is ambiguous. The germline V gene has CDR1 MNHNS and CDR2 SASEGT. V shed 2 bases and J shed 0 bases, with 11 bases lying between them. The CDR3 consists of 16 residues. The CDR3 DNA reads as TGTGCCAGCAGTGAACTGTCCAGTTATAGCAATCAGCCCCAGCATTTT. This sequence encodes CASSELSSYSNQPQHF.

This clone appeared a single time. The rearrangement links TRBV30 to TRBJ1-6; the match to TRBD1 covers 7 bases. In germline, CDR1 is GTSNPN, CDR2 SVGIG (reference sequence). V was clipped by 7 bases and J by 7 bases; unmatched bases: 10. The CDR3 extends over 14 amino acids. The CDR3 sequence is CAYATGIMNSPLHF. The CDR3 nucleotides are TGTGCCTACGCGACAGGGATCATGAATTCACCCCTCCACTTT. Drawing the rest from reference TRBV30 and TRBJ1-6, the complete variable domain is SQTIHQWPATLVQPVGSPLSLECTVEGTSNPNLYWYRQAAGRGLQLLFYSVGIGQISSEVPQNLSASRPQDRQFILSSKKLLLSDSGFYLCAYATGIMNSPLHFGNGTRLTVT.

The genes are TRBV2 and TRBJ2-4; 12 bases match TRBD1. The CDR3 has 16 amino acids. CDR1 is SNHLY, CDR2 FYNNEI, per germline. J was trimmed by 7 bases and V by 2 bases; bases with no gene match: 6. The CDR3 DNA is TGTGCCAGCAGTGAATTGTTGGGACAGGGGGCTAACATTCAGTACTTC. Its protein product is CASSELLGQGANIQYF.

A single count supports this clone. This sequence joins TRBV4-2 and TRBJ2-7, with a possible D match to TRBD2 (5 bases). The germline CDR1 and CDR2 sequences are LGHNA and YNFKEQ. V gave up 4 bases and J gave up 2 bases, with 18 bases separating them. The CDR3 extends over 16 amino acids. The CDR3 loop is CASSREHTAATYEQYF. The CDR3 DNA is TGTGCCAGCAGCCGAGAGCATACAGCGGCGACCTACGAGCAGTACTTC.

The table lists this clone with a few counts. V is TRBV6-6 and J is TRBJ1-5; 10 bases fit TRBD1. The CDR3 totals 15 residues. After removal of 4 bases from V and 6 bases from J, the junction contained 6 bases not matched to a gene. Germline V CDR1 and CDR2: MNHNY, SVGAGI (reference sequence). The CDR3 region has the DNA TGTGCCAGCAGTTTAGGACAGGGGGAGACTCAGCCCCAGCATTTT. Translating gives CASSLGQGETQPQHF.

This chain connects TRBV28 to TRBJ2-2, with TRBD2 as a possible D gene (5 bases). The CDR3 is 15 residues long. V shed 7 bases and J shed 5 bases, with 17 bases lying between them. Per germline, CDR1 MDHEN and CDR2 SYDVKM. CDR3 amino acids: CASTLKGVGTGELFF. CDR3 nucleotides: TGTGCCAGCACCCTCAAGGGAGTAGGGACCGGGGAGCTGTTTTTT.

The chain joins TRBV28 to TRBJ2-1; D gene unclear. Germline assignment: CDR1 MDHEN and CDR2 SYDVKM. The CDR3 is 14 amino acids. The germline V and J ends were trimmed by 3 bases and 6 bases, with 12 bases remaining between them. The CDR3 loop reads CASSLGSRTNEQFF. DNA for the CDR3: TGTGCCAGCAGTTTGGGTAGCCGAACCAATGAGCAGTTCTTC.

J is TRBJ2-7 and V is TRBV10-2, with D perhaps TRBD2 (5 bases). The CDR3 loop spans 13 amino acids. V lost 2 bases and J 3 bases, leaving 8 bases between the germline ends. CDR1 is WSHSY and CDR2 is SAAADI in the germline V gene. CDR3 coding DNA: TGCGCCAGCAGTGAGGCTAGCTTCTACGAGCAGTACTTC. Translated: CASSEASFYEQYF.

In DNA form, the CDR3 reads TGCGCCAGCAGCCCGGACAGGGAAGCCGGGGAGCTGTTTTTT. This sequence encodes CASSPDREAGELFF. This chain joins TRBV4-3 and TRBJ2-2; 8 nucleotides line up with TRBD1. CDR1 is LGHNA, CDR2 YSLEER, per germline. The CDR3 totals 14 residues. V dropped 4 bases and J dropped 6; count of bases not matched to a gene: 4.

This sequence joins TRBV27 and TRBJ1-1, with no clear D. CDR3 length equals 11 residues. CDR1 is MNHEY and CDR2 is SMNVEV in the germline V gene (reference sequence). With 4 bases removed from V and 6 bases from J, the gap between germline ends came to 6 bases. The CDR3 DNA follows: TGTGCCAGCAGTTCGAGCGCTGAAGCTTTCTTT. It translates to CASSSSAEAFF.

The rearrangement joins TRBV12-3 or TRBV12-4 to TRBJ2-1, with unresolved D. This CDR3 spans 13 amino acids. V lost 2 bases, J lost 2 bases, and 4 bases lay in between. The CDR3 reads CASSLSAYNEQFF. The CDR3 region has the DNA TGTGCCAGCAGTTTATCCGCCTACAATGAGCAGTTCTTC.

The rearrangement links TRBV19 to TRBJ2-1, with D unclear. This CDR3 spans 15 amino acids. Trimming left V 1 base short and J 4 bases short, with 11 bases between. From germline, CDR1 is LNHDA and CDR2 SQIVND (reference sequence). The CDR3 sequence is CASSIALTGYNEQFF. For the CDR3, the DNA is TGTGCCAGTAGTATAGCCCTGACTGGTTACAATGAGCAGTTCTTC.